Listed below are T cell receptor beta chains from one sample, sequenced in a study of T cells in localized non-small cell lung cancer. The method was immunoSEQ multiplex PCR; TCRdb's version includes in-frame clones alone and lacks a portion of them. This table holds around 2,000 clones, about a fifth found once. The input for sequencing was normal lung tissue next to the tumor, taken before any cancer treatment. These receptors were collected from a man aged 40 to 70 with stage I squamous cell lung carcinoma. The CDR3 runs from the conserved cysteine through the conserved F or W. A D gene is named only where the DNA matches it firmly. Only part of the rows carry a size: once, few, many, or a class if the clone is expanded.

TRBJ2-7 | 13 | TRBD2 | few | TRBV19 | CASRRAERGEQYF | TGTGCCAGTAGAAGGGCAGAGCGGGGGGAGCAGTACTTC
TRBJ1-2 | 12 | - | - | TRBV10-1 | CASSAGTSGYTF | TGCGCCAGCAGCGCCGGGACAAGTGGCTACACCTTC
TRBJ2-3 | 18 | TRBD1 | few | TRBV11-3 | CASGVGQGWEGLTDTQYF | TGTGCCAGCGGAGTCGGACAGGGGTGGGAAGGTCTCACAGATACGCAGTATTTT
TRBJ1-2 | 15 | - | few | TRBV19 | CASSLLSSEGHGYTF | TGTGCCAGTAGTTTGTTGTCGAGTGAGGGACATGGCTACACCTTC
TRBJ1-4 | 14 | - | - | TRBV5-1 | CASSSGGPREKLFF | TGCGCCAGCAGCTCAGGAGGGCCGAGAGAAAAACTGTTTTTT
TRBJ1-2 | 16 | - | medium-sized | TRBV11-3 | CASSRIVRDPNYGYTF | TGTGCCAGCAGCCGAATAGTCCGGGACCCAAACTATGGCTACACCTTC
TRBJ1-2 | 13 | - | - | TRBV28 | CASSLSSNYGYTF | TGTGCCAGCAGTTTAAGTAGTAACTATGGCTACACCTTC
TRBJ1-3 | 16 | TRBD1 | - | TRBV9 | CASSVAWGQTGNTIYF | TGTGCCAGCAGCGTAGCATGGGGACAGACCGGAAACACCATATATTTT
TRBJ2-3 | 15 | TRBD2 | - | TRBV28 | CASTTVGGRKDTQYF | TGTGCCAGCACCACCGTGGGCGGGAGAAAAGATACGCAGTATTTT
TRBJ2-3 | 12 | - | few | TRBV6-8 | CASSYSKDTQYF | TGTGCCAGCAGTTACTCGAAGGATACGCAGTATTTT
TRBJ2-2 | 13 | - | - | TRBV19 | CATQAKGDGELFF | TGTGCCACACAGGCGAAGGGGGACGGGGAGCTGTTTTTT
TRBJ2-3 | 14 | - | - | TRBV11-3 | CASSLDGPLDTQYF | TGTGCCAGCAGCTTAGACGGCCCCTTGGATACGCAGTATTTT
TRBJ2-1 | 14 | - | - | TRBV11-3 | CASSRRSGYNEQFF | TGTGCCAGCAGCCGCAGGAGTGGGTACAATGAGCAGTTCTTC
TRBJ1-1 | 13 | - | - | TRBV9 | CASSKTGNTEAFF | TGTGCCAGCAGCAAGACAGGGAACACTGAAGCTTTCTTT
TRBJ2-1 | 15 | - | - | TRBV12-5 | CASGLGPSSYNEQFF | TGTGCTAGTGGTTTGGGGCCCAGCTCCTACAATGAGCAGTTCTTC
TRBJ2-5 | 12 | - | - | TRBV19 | CASMGGQETQYF | TGTGCCAGTATGGGGGGTCAAGAGACCCAGTACTTC
TRBJ1-1 | 14 | TRBD1 | medium-sized | TRBV11-3 | CASSLTGVNTEAFF | TGTGCCAGCAGCTTGACAGGGGTGAACACTGAAGCTTTCTTT
TRBJ2-7 | 15 | - | - | TRBV28 | CASRGTGQNSYEQYF | TGTGCCAGCAGAGGAACAGGGCAGAACTCCTACGAGCAGTACTTC
TRBJ2-7 | 15 | - | - | TRBV18 | CASSPRDGNSYEQYF | TGTGCCAGCTCACCTAGGGACGGAAACTCCTACGAGCAGTACTTC
TRBJ2-2 | 15 | - | - | TRBV19 | CASSIGVSDTGELFF | TGTGCCAGTAGTATAGGTGTCAGCGACACCGGGGAGCTGTTTTTT
TRBJ2-7 | 16 | - | - | TRBV9 | CASIPALDHYSYEQYF | TGTGCCAGCATCCCGGCGCTAGATCACTACTCCTACGAGCAGTACTTC
TRBJ2-7 | 16 | TRBD2 | few | TRBV30 | CAWSVRSSGTTYEQYF | TGTGCCTGGAGTGTACGGAGTAGCGGGACTACCTACGAGCAGTACTTC
TRBJ1-5 | 14 | - | few | TRBV29-1 | CSVDDGQPDQPQHF | TGCAGCGTTGATGACGGCCAACCGGATCAGCCCCAGCATTTT
TRBJ1-1 | 17 | TRBD1 | - | TRBV9 | CASSPVKGTGGSTEAFF | TGTGCCAGCAGCCCAGTAAAGGGGACAGGGGGTAGCACTGAAGCTTTCTTT
TRBJ1-1 | 12 | - | few | TRBV28 | CASSLYRTEAFF | TGTGCCAGCAGTTTATACAGGACTGAAGCTTTCTTT
TRBJ1-5 | 13 | TRBD1 | - | TRBV29-1 | CSALGQGDQPQHF | TGCAGCGCCCTGGGACAGGGAGATCAGCCCCAGCATTTT
TRBJ1-4 | 15 | - | large | TRBV6-8 | CASSTRGTEEEKLFF | TGTGCCAGCAGCACGAGGGGGACGGAGGAGGAAAAACTGTTTTTT
TRBJ2-5 | 15 | TRBD1 | few | TRBV7-7 | CASSQQEGAKETQYF | TGTGCCAGCAGCCAACAAGAGGGGGCGAAAGAGACCCAGTACTTC
TRBJ1-4 | 14 | TRBD1 | - | TRBV11-3 | CASSPDRGNEKLFF | TGTGCCAGCAGCCCCGACAGGGGTAATGAAAAACTGTTTTTT
TRBJ2-1 | 16 | - | few | TRBV15 | CATSPESLDQIPEQFF | TGTGCCACCAGCCCTGAGAGCTTGGACCAAATTCCTGAGCAGTTCTTC
TRBJ1-2 | 17 | - | - | TRBV5-1 | CASSRTPSGSGDYGYTF | TGCGCCAGCAGCCGCACCCCTTCAGGGTCCGGGGACTATGGCTACACCTTC
TRBJ2-6 | 16 | - | - | TRBV11-3 | CASSPFGASGANVLTF | TGTGCCAGCAGTCCATTCGGGGCCTCTGGGGCCAACGTCCTGACTTTC
TRBJ2-7 | 16 | TRBD2 | - | TRBV28 | CASSSPTRLAVSEQYF | TGTGCCAGCAGTTCCCCGACACGACTAGCGGTAAGCGAGCAGTACTTC
TRBJ2-2 | 16 | TRBD2 | few | TRBV6-8 | CASMGGRALGTGELFF | TGTGCCAGCATGGGAGGGAGAGCCCTTGGCACCGGGGAGCTGTTTTTT
TRBJ2-3 | 14 | TRBD1 | medium-sized | TRBV11-3 | CASSLATGPDTQYF | TGTGCCAGCAGCTTGGCGACAGGGCCAGATACGCAGTATTTT
TRBJ1-2 | 13 | - | - | TRBV28 | CASRPANEYGYTF | TGTGCCAGCAGACCAGCAAATGAATATGGCTACACCTTC
TRBJ2-5 | 15 | - | few | TRBV28 | CASSFPRMGGETQYF | TGTGCCAGCAGTTTCCCCCGTATGGGAGGAGAGACCCAGTACTTC
TRBJ2-3 | 15 | TRBD2 | medium-sized | TRBV6-8 | CASSPLGGSTDTQYF | TGTGCCAGCAGTCCCCTCGGGGGGAGCACAGATACGCAGTATTTT
TRBJ1-5 | 15 | - | few | TRBV28 | CASSLGGIGHQPQHF | TGTGCCAGCAGTTTAGGGGGAATCGGACATCAGCCCCAGCATTTT
TRBJ2-1 | 14 | TRBD2 | few | TRBV7-1 | CASSSWASGVVAFF | TGTGCCAGCAGCTCCTGGGCTAGCGGGGTCGTGGCGTTCTTC